This TCR beta chain was identified in a study of CD8 T cells in ankylosing spondylitis. CDR1 SGHRS and CDR2 YFSETQ come from the germline V gene. Losses at the gene ends were 2 bases for V and 9 bases for J; bases not matched to a gene: 12. The CDR3 loop spans 16 amino acids. The study's findings and limits: CD8+ disease-linked clones were present at relatively low frequencies in blood. The study identified a TCR beta motif of about eight highly homologous variants that appeared characteristic of ankylosing spondylitis blood.

TCRdb used MiXCR to reprocess the 5' RACE reads, holding one entry per CDR3 protein. Among a few hundred thousand distinct CDR3 sequences, approximately 8.2% were seen once, and the ten largest hold roughly 15%. In its sample, this clonotype was seen many times. What it binds is unknown. The source of this sequence is a male donor with ankylosing spondylitis. Sequenced material: blood, either unsorted or a sorted T cell fraction (not recorded which). The chain is built from TRBV5-1 and TRBJ2-1, with 9 nucleotides matching TRBD1. CDR3 nucleotide sequence: TGCGCCAGCAGCTTCTCAGGACAGGGGATTCTGGCTGAGCAGTTCTTC. It is translated as CASSFSGQGILAEQFF.